This is a list of T cell receptor beta chains from one sample in a study of blood T cell repertoires in COVID-19. Assay: immunoSEQ multiplex PCR; the TCRdb copy retains only in-frame clones and omits some. Of about 15,000 clones detected, roughly 91% appear once; the ten largest clones hold approximately 24%. Sequenced sample: peripheral blood. Source of these receptors: a man aged 55-75 years with acute or convalescent COVID-19. The CDR3 runs from the conserved cysteine through the conserved F or W. The D gene is left open where the match is weak. A clone size is listed for some rows: how often the clone was seen (once, few, many), or a class if it is expanded.

clone size: -
V gene: TRBV29-1
J gene: TRBJ2-5
D gene: TRBD1
CDR3 DNA: TGCAGCGTATCACAGGGGGGTGAGACCCAGTACTTC
CDR3 protein: CSVSQGGETQYF

clone size: -
V gene: TRBV7-6
J gene: TRBJ2-7
D gene: -
CDR3 DNA: TGTGCCAGCAGCTTAGAGCAGGGAACAAGAGAGCAGTACTTC
CDR3 protein: CASSLEQGTREQYF

clone size: -
V gene: TRBV7-9
J gene: TRBJ2-5
D gene: -
CDR3 DNA: TGTGCCAGCAGCTTACCGCCGGGAGAGACCCAGTACTTC
CDR3 protein: CASSLPPGETQYF

clone size: few
V gene: TRBV25-1
J gene: TRBJ2-1
D gene: -
CDR3 DNA: TGTGCCAGCAGTCATAGCGCAAACCCCTACAATGAGCAGTTCTTC
CDR3 protein: CASSHSANPYNEQFF

clone size: -
V gene: TRBV5-8
J gene: TRBJ1-2
D gene: TRBD1
CDR3 DNA: TGTGCCAGCAGCTGGGACAGGGGGATCGGCTACACCTTC
CDR3 protein: CASSWDRGIGYTF

clone size: once
V gene: TRBV5-5
J gene: TRBJ1-5
D gene: -
CDR3 DNA: TGTGCCAGCAGCTTAAGAGGGGGTGGCAATCAGCCCCAGCATTTT
CDR3 protein: CASSLRGGGNQPQHF

clone size: -
V gene: TRBV6-6
J gene: TRBJ2-1
D gene: TRBD2
CDR3 DNA: TGTGCCAGCAGTCCCGTGCTCCCGGGACTAGCGGGATGGGAGCAGTTCTTC
CDR3 protein: CASSPVLPGLAGWEQFF

clone size: -
V gene: TRBV30
J gene: TRBJ1-4
D gene: -
CDR3 DNA: TGTGCCTGGAGACGCAGTCAAGTTAATGAAAAACTGTTTTTT
CDR3 protein: CAWRRSQVNEKLFF

clone size: -
V gene: TRBV30
J gene: TRBJ1-6
D gene: -
CDR3 DNA: TGTGCCTGGAGGCGGGTTGTCCTCTCTTCTAATTCACCCCTCCACTTT
CDR3 protein: CAWRRVVLSSNSPLHF

clone size: -
V gene: TRBV3-1/TRBV3-2
J gene: TRBJ2-3
D gene: -
CDR3 DNA: TGTGCCAGCAGCCAAGTGTACCAGTTAGGGCAGGAGGCTCGGGCGCAGTATTTT
CDR3 protein: CASSQVYQLGQEARAQYF

clone size: once
V gene: TRBV25-1
J gene: TRBJ2-1
D gene: TRBD2
CDR3 DNA: TGTGCCAGCAGTGCAGTTGGACTAGCGGACAATGAGCAGTTCTTC
CDR3 protein: CASSAVGLADNEQFF

clone size: -
V gene: TRBV11-2
J gene: TRBJ2-1
D gene: -
CDR3 DNA: TGTGCCAGCAGCTTAGGAGATGGCTACAATGAGCAGTTCTTC
CDR3 protein: CASSLGDGYNEQFF